Below, 17 T cell receptor beta chains from the same sample are listed, as sequenced in a study of blood T cells in healthy people across ages. The second PCR ran roughly 6 to 12 cycles with a sample-barcoded 5' primer and J-beta primers. TCRdb reprocessed the 5' RACE reads with MiXCR, giving one entry per CDR3 protein. Of some 1.5 million distinct CDR3 sequences in the sample, roughly 27% were seen once. Source material: blood. Source of these receptors: a woman in her twenties or thirties in good health.

This clonotype was seen many times. The gene calls are TRBV20-1 and TRBJ2-5, with D perhaps TRBD2 (6 bases). Germline assignment: CDR1 DFQATT and CDR2 SNEGSKA (reference sequence). The CDR3 is made up of 15 amino acids. The V gene lost 4 bases and the J gene lost 6 bases, with 21 bases spanning the gap. CDR3 residues: CSATIGTHHYKTQYF. The CDR3 DNA reads as TGCAGTGCTACAATCGGGACTCACCACTACAAGACCCAGTACTTC.

This clonotype came up many times. The chain has TRBV13 and TRBJ2-1, with D perhaps matching TRBD2 (5 bases). The CDR3 consists of 14 residues. Germline V CDR1 and CDR2: PRHDT, FYEKMQ (reference sequence). Trimming left V 5 bases short and J 8 bases short, with 16 bases between. CDR3 protein: CASSPTGLEDEQFF. The CDR3 DNA reads TGTGCCAGCAGCCCTACGGGGTTAGAGGATGAGCAGTTCTTC.

In its sample, this clonotype was seen a few times. V gene TRBV12-3 or TRBV12-4 combines with J gene TRBJ2-3; D is unclear. The CDR3 extends over 17 amino acids. V lost 3 bases and J lost 0, with 16 bases in between. The CDR3 is CASSFTLRPTSTDTQYF. In nucleotides, the CDR3 is TGTGCCAGCAGTTTTACCCTCCGGCCAACTAGCACAGATACGCAGTATTTT.

The sample holds many counts of this clonotype. The chain has TRBV20-1 and TRBJ2-4, with D possibly matching TRBD2 (6 bases). CDR1 DFQATT and CDR2 SNEGSKA come from the germline V gene (reference sequence). V was pared by 4 bases and J by 13 bases, with 29 bases between. The CDR3 sequence is 16 residues long. The CDR3 protein is CSAKPPLGSGFGEQYF. The CDR3 DNA reads as TGCAGTGCTAAACCCCCGTTGGGTAGCGGCTTCGGGGAGCAGTACTTC.

V and J are TRBV5-1 and TRBJ2-1; 7 bases agree with TRBD2. CDR3 length: 14 amino acids. With V trimmed by 0 bases and J by 8 bases, 5 bases remained unmatched. CDR1 and CDR2 (germline): SGHRS, YFSETQ. The chain's CDR3 is CASSLELASYEQFF. Here the CDR3 DNA reads TGCGCCAGCAGCTTGGAACTAGCGTCCTATGAGCAGTTCTTC.

This clonotype was seen ten or more times. The chain links TRBV28 to TRBJ2-1; D is unresolved. This CDR3 contains 11 residues. Trimming removed 3 bases from V and 9 bases from J, with 6 bases in between. Per germline, CDR1 MDHEN and CDR2 SYDVKM. The CDR3 bases are TGTGCCAGCAGTTTGACATTTGAGCAGTTCTTC. Its translation is CASSLTFEQFF.

V gene TRBV5-4 combines with J gene TRBJ2-6, with 10 bases that match TRBD1. Trimming at V came to 5 bases and at J to 0 bases, leaving 5 bases not matched to a gene. Per germline, CDR1 SGHNT and CDR2 YYREEE (reference sequence). The CDR3 is 17 residues long. The CDR3 DNA is TGTGCCAGCAGTATGGGACAGGGGTCCTCTGGGGCCAACGTCCTGACTTTC. Translating it yields CASSMGQGSSGANVLTF.

Many counts were recorded for this clonotype. The chain recombines TRBV6-6 with TRBJ2-7; no clear D gene. The germline V gene has CDR1 MNHNY and CDR2 SVGAGI (reference sequence). Trimming took 0 bases from V and 2 from J, leaving 11 bases between them. The CDR3 has 15 amino acids. The CDR3 reads CASSYSKGNTYEQYF. Written as DNA, the CDR3 is TGTGCCAGCAGTTACTCGAAGGGAAATACCTACGAGCAGTACTTC.

This clonotype was observed many times. This chain links TRBV6-5 with TRBJ2-1; 10 bases fit TRBD2. J lost 4 bases, V lost 0 bases, and 9 bases had no gene match. The CDR3 runs 18 residues. CDR1 MNHEY and CDR2 SVGAGI come from the germline V gene. The DNA for the CDR3 is TGTGCCAGCAGTTACTCCGGTAGCGGGGGGAGTTGGTACAATGAGCAGTTCTTC. The encoded protein is CASSYSGSGGSWYNEQFF.

This clonotype was recorded a few times. V usage is TRBV2 and J usage is TRBJ2-7; no clear D. In germline, CDR1 is SNHLY, CDR2 FYNNEI. Trimming shortened V by 6 bases and J by 7 bases, and 13 bases separated the two germline ends. The CDR3 covers 12 residues. CDR3 sequence (DNA): TGTGCCAGCAGCGCCGAATTCTATGAGCAGTACTTC. Amino acids: CASSAEFYEQYF.

Notes on this clonotype: This may arise from a read error, as a much more abundant clone is one base away. The chain combines TRBV7-2 with TRBJ2-7; maybe TRBD1 (5 bases). Germline V lookup: CDR1 SGHTA, CDR2 FQGNSA. V was trimmed by 3 bases and J by 11 bases, leaving 17 bases between them. The CDR3 runs to 13 residues. The CDR3 nucleotides are TGTGCCAGCAGCTTCGCAGACAGACGTGTTGAGTACTTC. It is translated as CASSFADRRVEYF.

The DNA for the CDR3 is TGTGCCAGCAGTTTAGGAGGAGGACGGATTAACTATGGCTACACCTTC. Amino acids: CASSLGGGRINYGYTF. The chain is built from TRBV12-3 or TRBV12-4 and TRBJ1-2; D gene ambiguous. This CDR3 is 16 amino acids long. The ends were cut back, 1 base at V and 1 base at J, with 13 bases in the middle.

Points on this clonotype: The junction does not match germline at one end; this may be a read error. The chain carries TRBV6-2 or TRBV6-3 and TRBJ1-2; tentatively, D is TRBD1 (5 bases). CDR1 is MNHEY, CDR2 SVGEGT, per germline. This CDR3 is 15 amino acids long. The CDR3 region has the DNA TGTGCCAGCAGTCCCCTTACGGGACGAAACTATGGCCACACCTTC. Protein: CASSPLTGRNYGHTF.

This chain uses TRBV24-1 with TRBJ2-7; 7 bases map to TRBD1. The CDR3 has 12 residues. The junction had 6 bases not matched to a gene; V was cut back by 4 bases and J by 10 bases. In germline, CDR1 is KGHDR, CDR2 SFDVKD. In nucleotides, the CDR3 is TGTGCCACCAGTGAGTTGACAGGGTCCCAGTACTTC. It yields the protein CATSELTGSQYF.

V usage is TRBV29-1 and J usage is TRBJ2-2; D is possibly TRBD2 (6 bases). CDR3 length equals 15 residues. Trimming took 7 bases from V and 7 from J, leaving 22 bases between them. Germline V gene data show CDR1 as SQVTM and CDR2 as ANQGSEA. For the CDR3, the DNA is TGCAGCGGGGGGGAGGACGGCTCTTTTGTCGGGGAGCTGTTTTTT. Protein sequence: CSGGEDGSFVGELFF.

This clonotype was counted a few times. This sequence joins TRBV11-2 and TRBJ2-7, with D perhaps matching TRBD2 (5 bases). Germline V lookup: CDR1 SGHAT, CDR2 FQNNGV. V lost 0 bases and J lost 1, with 13 bases in between. CDR3 size: 16 residues. CDR3 coding DNA: TGTGCCAGCAGCTTAGAAGTTCGGGGAAGATCCTACGAGCAGTACTTC. This gives the protein CASSLEVRGRSYEQYF.

Worth noting for this clonotype: The DNA is omitted, as the CDR3 cannot be located on it reliably, and the CDR3 follows TCRdb's listing. This rearrangement joins TRBV10-3 to TRBJ1-2; whether TRBD1, the table's D call, matches the DNA was not checked. From its first to its last residue, the CDR3 has 23 amino acids. Germline V lookup: CDR1 ENHRY, CDR2 SYGVKD. The CDR3 reads CAISVERAYEQYFGPGVSLGYTF.